This is a list of T cell receptor beta chains from one sample in a study of blood T cell repertoires in COVID-19. Only in-frame clones appear in the TCRdb table, and some are missing; sequencing was by immunoSEQ multiplex PCR. Of tens of thousands of clones in the sample, over 70% were seen once. Sequencing was done on a sample of peripheral blood. The source of these receptors is a human donor in a cohort sampled during active COVID-19. Each CDR3 is given with its conserved first and last residue. The order of the fields is clone size, CDR3 length, J gene, V gene, D gene, CDR3 DNA, CDR3 protein. D genes are given only for firm matches. Not every row has a clone size; where given, it reads once, few, many or a size class.

-	12	TRBJ1-1	TRBV7-9	-	TGTGCCAGCAGCTCCCGACATGGTGAAGCTTTCTTT	CASSSRHGEAFF
-	13	TRBJ2-2	TRBV6-1	-	TGTGCCAGCAGTGAGCGGGGGCCCGGGGAGCTGTTTTTT	CASSERGPGELFF
-	15	TRBJ1-3	TRBV3-1/TRBV3-2	-	TGTGCCAGCAGCCTTAATACAGGTGCTGGAAACACCATATATTTT	CASSLNTGAGNTIYF
-	15	TRBJ2-2	TRBV27	-	TGTGCCAGCAGTGTAGGACTATTAAACACCGGGGAGCTGTTTTTT	CASSVGLLNTGELFF
-	17	TRBJ1-1	TRBV19	TRBD1	TGTGCCAGTAGTCCCTGGGGGTCAGGGGGCAGGAGCACTGAAGCTTTCTTT	CASSPWGSGGRSTEAFF
-	15	TRBJ1-2	TRBV6-1	-	TGTGCCAGCAGTGATTGGGGACACGGCAACTATGGCTACACCTTC	CASSDWGHGNYGYTF
-	14	TRBJ2-5	TRBV30	TRBD2	TGTGCCTGGACCCTCCCGGCGGGAGAAGAGACCCAGTACTTC	CAWTLPAGEETQYF
-	14	TRBJ2-1	TRBV2	TRBD2	TGTGCCAGCATGGGGCTAGCGGGGGGTCTAGGAAAGTTCTTC	CASMGLAGGLGKFF
-	15	TRBJ2-1	TRBV7-3	TRBD2	TGTGCCAGCAGCTGGACTAGCGGGGGATCTAATGAGCAGTTCTTC	CASSWTSGGSNEQFF
-	14	TRBJ1-1	TRBV6-5	-	TGTGCCAGCAGTTACGGGCCAGCGAACACTGAAGCTTTCTTT	CASSYGPANTEAFF
-	15	TRBJ1-1	TRBV4-1	-	TGCGCCAGCAGCCTCGGACGGGGAACGAACACTGAAGCTTTCTTT	CASSLGRGTNTEAFF
-	12	TRBJ2-1	TRBV12-3/TRBV12-4	TRBD2	TGTGCCAGCAGTCCCTCCGGGACTAGCCAGTTCTTC	CASSPSGTSQFF
-	14	TRBJ1-1	TRBV7-3	TRBD1	TGTGCCAGCAGCCCCCAGGGGGCGGACACTGAAGCTTTCTTT	CASSPQGADTEAFF
once	14	TRBJ1-6	TRBV30	TRBD1	TGTGCCCACGGACAGGGATCGTATAATTCACCCCTCCACTTT	CAHGQGSYNSPLHF
-	13	TRBJ2-2	TRBV7-3	TRBD1	TGTGCCAGCAGCCCCGACAGGGCGAGGGAGCTGTTTTTT	CASSPDRARELFF
-	14	TRBJ2-5	TRBV27	-	TGTGCCAGCAGTTTATTTGGCGGAGCTCGGGACCAGTACTTC	CASSLFGGARDQYF
-	15	TRBJ2-3	TRBV19	TRBD2	TGTGCCAGTAGTCCCGGGACTAGTCCCGCAGATACGCAGTATTTT	CASSPGTSPADTQYF
-	14	TRBJ2-1	TRBV7-9	TRBD1	TGTGCCAGCAGATCAATGACAGGGAGCGCCGAGCAGTTCTTC	CASRSMTGSAEQFF
-	15	TRBJ2-3	TRBV2	TRBD1	TGTGCCAGCAGCAGAGACAGGGTTTCTGCAGATACGCAGTATTTT	CASSRDRVSADTQYF
-	12	TRBJ2-7	TRBV18	-	TGTGCCAGCTCACCACCGGAGGGGGCCCAGTACTTC	CASSPPEGAQYF
once	17	TRBJ2-7	TRBV5-5	TRBD2	TGTGCCAGCAGCTTGTTAGCGGGAGAAGGGGGCTCCTACGAGCAGTACTTC	CASSLLAGEGGSYEQYF
-	19	TRBJ2-1	TRBV9	TRBD2	TGTGCCAGCAGCGACACCGGGACTAGCGGGGGGGCCTCCTACAATGAGCAGTTCTTC	CASSDTGTSGGASYNEQFF
-	17	TRBJ1-4	TRBV18	-	TGTGCCAGCTCACGAACCTGGCAGGGATCTTCTAATGAAAAACTGTTTTTT	CASSRTWQGSSNEKLFF
-	12	TRBJ1-1	TRBV6-5	-	TGTGCCAGCAGTCGAGGGGGCACTGAAGCTTTCTTT	CASSRGGTEAFF
-	13	TRBJ2-1	TRBV4-1	-	TGCGCCAGCAGCCAGGGCCCGGGGTATGAGCAGTTCTTC	CASSQGPGYEQFF
once	14	TRBJ1-5	TRBV6-5	TRBD1	TGTGCCAGCGGGTGGGGGACAGGCAATCAGCCCCAGCATTTT	CASGWGTGNQPQHF
-	15	TRBJ2-1	TRBV19	TRBD2	TGTGCCAGTAACGGCGGGGGGGGATTGTACAATGAGCAGTTCTTC	CASNGGGGLYNEQFF
-	15	TRBJ2-5	TRBV30	TRBD1	TGTGCCTGGAGAGACGGGACAGGGGGGTTAGAGACCCAGTACTTC	CAWRDGTGGLETQYF
many	15	TRBJ2-6	TRBV13	-	TGTGCCAGCAGCCTAAGAAGTCCTGGGGCCAACGTCCTGACTTTC	CASSLRSPGANVLTF
-	12	TRBJ2-1	TRBV27	-	TGTGCCAGCAGTCCTCTAGCACATGAGCAGTTCTTC	CASSPLAHEQFF
-	16	TRBJ1-1	TRBV24-1	TRBD1	TGTGCCACCAGTGACAACCGACAGGGGGCAGGGTCTGAAGCTTTCTTT	CATSDNRQGAGSEAFF
-	15	TRBJ2-1	TRBV6-5	TRBD2	TGTGCCAGCAGTCTTCCGGGGCTAGCGGACAATGAGCAGTTCTTC	CASSLPGLADNEQFF
-	16	TRBJ2-5	TRBV6-2/TRBV6-3	TRBD2	TGTGCCAGCAGTTACAGCTTAGCGGGGTACCAAGAGACCCAGTACTTC	CASSYSLAGYQETQYF
once	14	TRBJ1-5	TRBV7-2	TRBD1	TGTGCCAGCAGCCTCGGGACAGGCAATCAGCCCCAGCATTTT	CASSLGTGNQPQHF
-	13	TRBJ2-3	TRBV28	-	TGTGCCAGCAGCCGCAGGGGCGCAGATACGCAGTATTTT	CASSRRGADTQYF
few	16	TRBJ2-3	TRBV6-4	TRBD1	TGTGCCAGCAGTGAGACTCCAGGGGGCTCCACAGATACGCAGTATTTT	CASSETPGGSTDTQYF
-	12	TRBJ2-2	TRBV12-3/TRBV12-4	TRBD2	TGTGCCAGCAGCCCGGGAGGGTGGGAGCTGTTTTTT	CASSPGGWELFF
few	13	TRBJ2-7	TRBV27	TRBD2	TGTGCCAGCGGTAGCGGGGACTCCTACGAGCAGTACTTC	CASGSGDSYEQYF
few	14	TRBJ2-2	TRBV6-5	-	TGTGCCAGCAGTTCACAGGGTGAAACCGGGGAGCTGTTTTTT	CASSSQGETGELFF
-	14	TRBJ2-1	TRBV24-1	-	TGTGCCACCAGTGATTCTCGTCGCGGCAATGAGCAGTTCTTC	CATSDSRRGNEQFF
-	16	TRBJ2-1	TRBV4-1	-	TGCGCCAGCAGCCAAGATCCTAGGCGGGCTTACAATGAGCAGTTCTTC	CASSQDPRRAYNEQFF
-	13	TRBJ1-3	TRBV30	-	TGTGCCTGGAGCGTAAACTCTGGAAACACCATATATTTT	CAWSVNSGNTIYF
few	19	TRBJ2-6	TRBV4-2	-	TGTGCCAGCAGCCAAGGATACAGGGAAGTTGGTTCTGGGGCCAACGTCCTGACTTTC	CASSQGYREVGSGANVLTF
-	17	TRBJ1-5	TRBV6-4	-	TGTGCCAGCAGTGTCCCAGGACGGGGGAGACCTTATCAGCCCCAGCATTTT	CASSVPGRGRPYQPQHF
-	14	TRBJ1-4	TRBV6-5	-	TGTGCCAGCGAAGCCCGGGCAACTAATGAAAAACTGTTTTTT	CASEARATNEKLFF
-	15	TRBJ1-2	TRBV13	TRBD1	TGTGCCAGCAGCGCACCAGGACAGGGGCGACATGGCTACACCTTC	CASSAPGQGRHGYTF
-	15	TRBJ2-5	TRBV24-1	-	TGTGCCACCAGTGTAGGTACAGGGTCAATGGAGACCCAGTACTTC	CATSVGTGSMETQYF
-	15	TRBJ1-2	TRBV7-2	-	TGTGCCAGCAGCACCCGCCCTACAGGGCAGGGCGGCTACACCTTC	CASSTRPTGQGGYTF
-	13	TRBJ2-7	TRBV19	-	TGTGCCAGTAGTATAGACAGGGACTACGAGCAGTACTTC	CASSIDRDYEQYF
-	14	TRBJ1-5	TRBV6-2/TRBV6-3	-	TGTGCCAGCAGTTACTCATCAGGCAATCAGCCCCAGCATTTT	CASSYSSGNQPQHF
once	14	TRBJ2-1	TRBV29-1	TRBD2	TGCAGCGTTGACGGGACTAGGGATTCGTATGAGCAGTTCTTC	CSVDGTRDSYEQFF
-	14	TRBJ1-1	TRBV19	-	TGTGCCAGTAGCCACTCAGGATTGAACACTGAAGCTTTCTTT	CASSHSGLNTEAFF
-	13	TRBJ1-1	TRBV6-6	TRBD1	TGTGCCAGCAGTTATGAGGGGGCGCGGGTCGCTTTCTTT	CASSYEGARVAFF